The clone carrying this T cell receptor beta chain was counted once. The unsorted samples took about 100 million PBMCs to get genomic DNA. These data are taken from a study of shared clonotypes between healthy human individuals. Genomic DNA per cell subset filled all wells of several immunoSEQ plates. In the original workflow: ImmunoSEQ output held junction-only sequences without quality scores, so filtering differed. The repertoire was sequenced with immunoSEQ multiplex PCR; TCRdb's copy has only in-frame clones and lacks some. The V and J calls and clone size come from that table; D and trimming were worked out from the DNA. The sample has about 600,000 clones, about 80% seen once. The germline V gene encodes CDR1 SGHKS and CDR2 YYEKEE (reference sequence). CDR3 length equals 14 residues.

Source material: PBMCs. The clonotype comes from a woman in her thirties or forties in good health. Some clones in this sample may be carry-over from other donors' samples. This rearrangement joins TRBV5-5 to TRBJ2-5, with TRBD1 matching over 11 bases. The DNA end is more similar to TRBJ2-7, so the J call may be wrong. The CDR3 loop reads CASRSGTGGYEQYF. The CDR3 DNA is TGTGCCAGCAGAAGCGGGACAGGGGGCTACGAGCAGTACTTC.